These 4 T cell receptor beta chains came from one sample sequenced in a study of T cell repertoires in cytomegalovirus infection (dated by TCRdb to the late 2010s). Sequenced on an Illumina HiSeq 1500. Clones were called with MiXCR by TCRdb after fastp trimmed the public reads at Q25, and only in-frame beta chains were retained. A single entry per CDR3 protein holds the most common genes and DNA from its merged rows. For this sample the table gives around 330,000 distinct CDR3 sequences, of which roughly 15% were detected only once. Around 12% of the sample comes from the top ten. Sequences were obtained from PBMCs. These receptors were taken from a human donor in good health (CMV status not recorded). Some clones in this sample may be carry-over from other donors' samples.

This clonotype was counted many times. This chain connects TRBV7-2 to TRBJ1-3; D unclear. The CDR3 runs 13 residues. Germline CDR1 and CDR2: SGHTA and FQGNSA. V was shortened by 5 bases and J by 4 bases, with 9 bases between the two germline ends. CDR3 region: CASSTGAGNTIYF. The CDR3 DNA follows: TGTGCCAGCAGCACGGGTGCGGGAAACACCATATATTTT.

The table lists this clonotype with many counts. The chain links TRBV7-2 to TRBJ2-5; TRBD1 aligns across 10 bases. CDR1 and CDR2 (germline): SGHTA, FQGNSA. V dropped 0 bases and J dropped 5; count of bases not matched to a gene: 27. The CDR3 sequence is 23 residues long. CDR3 in amino acids: CASSLARIVSLWTGGRFLETQYF. The CDR3 DNA reads TGTGCCAGCAGCTTAGCGCGAATTGTCTCTTTATGGACAGGGGGGAGGTTTTTGGAGACCCAGTACTTC.

The chain combines TRBV6-1 with TRBJ1-5; no reliable D call. CDR3 length equals 15 residues. Germline loops: CDR1 MNHNS, CDR2 SASEGT. V lost 1 base and J 7 bases, leaving 14 bases between the germline ends. The CDR3 is CASSEVRVDYQPQHF. The CDR3 bases are TGTGCCAGCAGTGAAGTAAGGGTGGATTACCAGCCCCAGCATTTT.

This clonotype was observed at least ten times. The J gene is TRBJ2-1, the V gene TRBV7-2; 11 positions agree with TRBD2. The CDR3 extends over 17 amino acids. CDR1 and CDR2 from the germline V gene are SGHTA and FQGNSA. The junction had 9 bases not matched to a gene; V was cut back by 5 bases and J by 3 bases. CDR3: CASSPTVTSGGYNEQFF. CDR3 bases: TGTGCCAGCAGCCCTACGGTTACTAGCGGGGGCTACAATGAGCAGTTCTTC.